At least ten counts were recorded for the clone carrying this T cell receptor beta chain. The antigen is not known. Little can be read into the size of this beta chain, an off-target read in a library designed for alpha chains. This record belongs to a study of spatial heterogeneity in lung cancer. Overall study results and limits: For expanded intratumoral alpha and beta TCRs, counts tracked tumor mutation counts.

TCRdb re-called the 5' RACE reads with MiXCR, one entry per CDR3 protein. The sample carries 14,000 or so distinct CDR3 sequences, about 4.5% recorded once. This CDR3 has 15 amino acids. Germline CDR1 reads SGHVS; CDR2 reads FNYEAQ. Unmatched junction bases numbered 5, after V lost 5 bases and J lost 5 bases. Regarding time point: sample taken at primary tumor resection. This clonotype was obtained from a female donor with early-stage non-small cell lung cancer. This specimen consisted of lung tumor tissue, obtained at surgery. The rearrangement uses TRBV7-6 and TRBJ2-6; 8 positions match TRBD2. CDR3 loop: CASSPAGGRANVLTF. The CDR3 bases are TGTGCCAGCAGCCCGGCGGGGGGCAGGGCCAACGTCCTGACTTTC.